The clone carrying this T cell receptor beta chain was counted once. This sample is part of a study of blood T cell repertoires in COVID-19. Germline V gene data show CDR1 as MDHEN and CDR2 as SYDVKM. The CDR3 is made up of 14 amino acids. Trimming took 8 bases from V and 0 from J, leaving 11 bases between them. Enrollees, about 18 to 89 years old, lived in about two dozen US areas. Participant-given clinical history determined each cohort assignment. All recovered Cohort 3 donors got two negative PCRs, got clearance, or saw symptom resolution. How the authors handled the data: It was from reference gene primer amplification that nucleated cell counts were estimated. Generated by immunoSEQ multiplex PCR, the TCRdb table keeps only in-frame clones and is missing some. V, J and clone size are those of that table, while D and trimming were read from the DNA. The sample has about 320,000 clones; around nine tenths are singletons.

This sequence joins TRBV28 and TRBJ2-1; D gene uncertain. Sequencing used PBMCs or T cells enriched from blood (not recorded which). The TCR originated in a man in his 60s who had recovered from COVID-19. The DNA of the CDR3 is TGTGCCAGCGGCCTAGGAAGCTCCTACAATGAGCAGTTCTTC. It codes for CASGLGSSYNEQFF.